This T cell receptor (beta chain) appears in the sequencing data of a study of blood T cell repertoires in COVID-19. About the research overall: Specimens from acute and convalescent COVID-19 originated in the United States, Italy and Spain. Sources were T cells, B-cell-depleted T cells, or PBMCs; the material itself was cDNA or gDNA.

This clone has a handful of counts. The V segment lost 8 bases and the J segment 4 bases; nucleotides outside the gene matches: 6. The CDR3 is 14 amino acids. Germline-derived CDR1 and CDR2 are MRHNA and SNTAGT. The authors' processing: Amplification of reference gene primers was used by the study to estimate nucleated cell counts. Produced via immunoSEQ multiplex PCR; TCRdb's table is partial and in-frame only. V and J calls and clone size are those listed in that table; D and trimming were worked out from the DNA. The table has hundreds of thousands of clones, 70% to 90% seen once. The chain employs TRBV6-4 and TRBJ1-5; TRBD1 matches 9 bases. Sequenced input: peripheral blood. This receptor was obtained from a man between 18 and 35 years old with active or convalescent COVID-19. This CDR3 reads CASLQDRGNQPQHF. The CDR3 DNA sequence: TGTGCCAGCCTCCAGGACAGGGGAAATCAGCCCCAGCATTTT.